These T cell receptor beta chains were read from a single sample in a study of regulatory T cells in long-lasting Graves disease. MiXCR, applied by TCRdb to the multiplex PCR reads, yields one record per CDR3 protein. The sample records roughly 220,000 distinct CDR3 sequences, 15% to 20% being singletons. The source was peripheral blood mononuclear cells (PBMCs), collected at new diagnosis, from a patient treated with antithyroid drugs. The receptors shown here come from a female donor with Graves disease. The CDR3 runs from the conserved cysteine through the conserved F or W. The order of the fields is J gene, V gene, clone size, D gene, CDR3 protein, CDR3 DNA. A D gene is named only where the DNA matches it firmly. Not every row has a clone size; where given, it reads once, few, many or a size class.

TRBJ2-7	TRBV2	many	TRBD2	CASSESSGRAREQYF	TGTGCCAGCAGTGAGTCGAGCGGGAGGGCGAGGGAGCAGTACTTC
TRBJ2-1	TRBV20-1	many	.	CSASGNTFNNEQFF	TGCAGTGCTAGCGGGAACACCTTTAACAATGAGCAGTTCTTC
TRBJ1-5	TRBV2	many	.	CASRDYDSYSNQPQHF	TGTGCCAGCAGGGACTATGACAGCTATAGCAATCAGCCCCAGCATTTT
TRBJ2-2	TRBV7-9	many	.	CASSWGSGELFF	TGTGCCAGCAGTTGGGGTTCCGGGGAGCTGTTTTTT
TRBJ1-5	TRBV20-1	many	.	CSARVATAGISNQPQHF	TGCAGTGCTAGGGTGGCCACGGCAGGGATTAGCAATCAGCCCCAGCATTTT
TRBJ2-5	TRBV30	many	.	CAWSRVGVSETQYF	TGTGCCTGGAGTAGGGTAGGGGTGAGCGAGACCCAGTACTTC
TRBJ1-2	TRBV12-3/TRBV12-4	.	TRBD1	CASSSSGTGSYGYTF	TGTGCCAGCAGTTCCTCCGGGACAGGATCCTATGGCTACACCTTC
TRBJ1-2	TRBV27	many	TRBD1	CASSLFPQNRGLNYGYTF	TGTGCCAGCAGTTTATTTCCTCAGAACAGGGGGCTAAACTATGGCTACACCTTC
TRBJ2-7	TRBV5-6	many	TRBD2	CASSRTSGRPIVQYF	TGTGCCAGCAGCCGGACTAGCGGGCGGCCTATTGTGCAGTACTTC
TRBJ2-1	TRBV24-1	many	.	CATSGNYEQFF	TGTGCCACCAGTGGCAATTATGAGCAGTTCTTC
TRBJ2-3	TRBV6-5	many	.	CASSYSWGVTDTQYF	TGTGCCAGCAGTTACTCTTGGGGGGTCACAGATACGCAGTATTTT
TRBJ2-1	TRBV7-3	many	TRBD2	CASSLNGRVSNEQFF	TGTGCCAGCAGCTTAAACGGGAGGGTTTCCAATGAGCAGTTCTTC
TRBJ2-4	TRBV12-3/TRBV12-4	many	TRBD2	CASTLLAGGVGNIQYF	TGTGCCAGCACCCTACTAGCGGGGGGGGTCGGAAACATTCAGTACTTC
TRBJ1-1	TRBV11-3	many	.	CASSSDTNTEAFF	TGTGCCAGCAGTTCCGACACTAACACTGAAGCTTTCTTT